A selection of T cell receptor beta chains follows, all from one sample in a study of cytomegalovirus exposure and HLA in healthy donors. Libraries were prepared by immunoSEQ multiplex PCR; TCRdb keeps only in-frame clonotypes and omits some of them. The sample holds around 80,000 clones, more than 50% seen once. Sequencing was done on a sample of PBMCs. These receptors originate from a male donor in good health and CMV-seropositive. Both conserved end residues are trimmed from each CDR3.

TRBV23-1 | ASSQCWDRLCYEQY
TRBV7-2 | ASSLGLAGDEQY
TRBV21-1 | ASSPDRGDEKLF
TRBV27 | ASCPGQGNYGYT
TRBV7-2 | ASSPLGTSGYNEQF
TRBV9 | ASSVASLATYEQY
TRBV28 | ASSPWQGQGSGNTIY
TRBV19 | ASSLDSPYEQY
TRBV7-9 | ATQGTAYEQY
TRBV15 | ATSRLGTPKYQETQY
TRBV11-2 | ASSLVGTGAAAEAF
TRBV2 | ASSEGPSSGNTIY
TRBV6-1 | ASSESTSGTSTDTQY
TRBV7-8 | ASSSYGTGATGYEQY
TRBV11-2 | ASSSQAGEFSNTQY